This T cell receptor (beta chain) appears in the sequencing data of a study of blood T cell repertoires in COVID-19. Whole-study context: Samples representing acute and convalescent COVID-19 were sourced from the United States, Italy and Spain.

This table comes from immunoSEQ multiplex PCR, and its TCRdb copy is limited to in-frame clones, with some not included. In the table there are around 280,000 clones, 86% of which are singletons. This TCR derives from a woman aged 25 to 45 who had recovered from COVID-19. Material: peripheral blood.

CDR3 nucleotide sequence: TGTGCCAGCAGTTTTCTCAAGGACGGGAGGGCTAGGGGCTACACCTTC. This codes for CASSFLKDGRARGYTF. The chain is built from TRBV28 and TRBJ1-2; D is unresolved. V gave up 3 bases and J gave up 8 bases, with 22 bases separating them. Germline loops: CDR1 MDHEN, CDR2 SYDVKM. The CDR3 extends over 16 amino acids.